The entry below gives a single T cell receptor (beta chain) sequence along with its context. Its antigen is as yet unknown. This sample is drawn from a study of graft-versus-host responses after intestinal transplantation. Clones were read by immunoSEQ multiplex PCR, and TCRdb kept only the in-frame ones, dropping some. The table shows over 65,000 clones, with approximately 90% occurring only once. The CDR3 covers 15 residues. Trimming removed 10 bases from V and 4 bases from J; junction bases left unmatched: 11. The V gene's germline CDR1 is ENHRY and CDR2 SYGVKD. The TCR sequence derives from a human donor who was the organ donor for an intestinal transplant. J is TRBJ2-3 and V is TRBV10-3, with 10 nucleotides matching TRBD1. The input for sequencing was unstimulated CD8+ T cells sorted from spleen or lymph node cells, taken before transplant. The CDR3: CATVRPGTGADTQYF. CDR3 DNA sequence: TGTGCCACGGTCCGGCCCGGGACAGGGGCAGATACGCAGTATTTT.